This T cell receptor beta chain was sequenced for a study of patients and donors after allogeneic stem cell transplantation. MiXCR was run by TCRdb on the RT-PCR reads, yielding one entry per CDR3 protein. The sample shows about 960,000 distinct CDR3 sequences, roughly 18% of them seen only once. J was trimmed by 1 base and V by 6 bases; bases with no gene match: 7. The length of the CDR3 is 15 residues. CDR1 is SNHLY and CDR2 is FYNNEI in the germline V gene. This clonotype originated in a human donor who was either an allogeneic HSCT recipient or a stem cell or donor lymphocyte infusion donor (not recorded which). It is not recorded whose cells these are; they may come from a transplant donor. Specimen: blood, either unsorted or a sorted T cell fraction (not recorded which). This chain links TRBV2 with TRBJ2-3; the match to TRBD1 covers 7 bases. This CDR3 reads CASRITGDRTDTQYF. The CDR3 nucleotides are TGTGCCAGCAGGATTACAGGGGATCGCACAGATACGCAGTATTTT.